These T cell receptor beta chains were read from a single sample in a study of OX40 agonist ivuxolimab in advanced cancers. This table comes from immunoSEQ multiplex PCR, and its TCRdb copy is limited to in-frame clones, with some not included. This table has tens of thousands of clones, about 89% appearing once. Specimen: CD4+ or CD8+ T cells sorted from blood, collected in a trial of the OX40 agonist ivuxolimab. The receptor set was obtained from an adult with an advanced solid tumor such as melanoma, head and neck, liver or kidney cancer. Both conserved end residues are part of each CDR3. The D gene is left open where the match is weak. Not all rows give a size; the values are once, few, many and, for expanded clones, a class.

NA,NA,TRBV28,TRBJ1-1,TGTGCCAGCAGTTTATCGACACGGCCTGGCCCTGAAGCTTTCTTT,CASSLSTRPGPEAFF
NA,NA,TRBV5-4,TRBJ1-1,TGTGCCAGCAGCTTCGGGCAGGGGCGCGTTGGCACTGAAGCTTTCTTT,CASSFGQGRVGTEAFF
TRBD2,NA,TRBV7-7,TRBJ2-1,TGTGCCAGCAGTCGGACTAGCGGGAGTATTAATGAGCAGTTCTTC,CASSRTSGSINEQFF
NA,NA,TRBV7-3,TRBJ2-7,TGTGCCAGCAGCTTAAGTCCCGGAAACCACGAGCAGTACTTC,CASSLSPGNHEQYF
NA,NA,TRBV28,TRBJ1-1,TGTGCCAGCATATCAATTAGGAATGAAGCTTTCTTT,CASISIRNEAFF
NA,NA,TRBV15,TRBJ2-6,TGTGCCACCAGCAGAGACAGGGTTTTAGGGTCTGGGGCCAACGTCCTGACTTTC,CATSRDRVLGSGANVLTF
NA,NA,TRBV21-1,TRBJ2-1,TGTGCCAGCAGTGAAAGCAACGACCGGGACAGAAACTACAATGAGCAGTTCTTC,CASSESNDRDRNYNEQFF
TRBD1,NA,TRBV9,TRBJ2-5,TGTGCCAGCAGCGTAACGACAGGGGGAGAGACCCAGTACTTC,CASSVTTGGETQYF
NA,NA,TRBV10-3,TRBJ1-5,TGTGCCATCAGTGTACAGGGCCCCGCTAGCAATCAGCCCCAGCATTTT,CAISVQGPASNQPQHF
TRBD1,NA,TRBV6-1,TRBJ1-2,TGTGCCAGCAGTGAAAACAGGGGAGGGTATGGCTACACCTTC,CASSENRGGYGYTF
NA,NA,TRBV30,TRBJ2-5,TGTGCCTGGAGTGTAACGGAGACCCAGTACTTC,CAWSVTETQYF
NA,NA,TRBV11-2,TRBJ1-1,TGTGCCAGCAGCGAGTCCGGGAAGAACACTGAAGCTTTCTTT,CASSESGKNTEAFF
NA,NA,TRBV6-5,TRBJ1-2,TGTGCCAGCGGAGAAGGGTGGTCCGGCTACACCTTC,CASGEGWSGYTF
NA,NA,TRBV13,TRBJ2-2,TGTGCCAGCAGTTCAGGGCCCTCGAACACCGGGGAGCTGTTTTTT,CASSSGPSNTGELFF
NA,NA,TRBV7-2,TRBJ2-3,TGTGCCAGCAGCCCCGACCCCATAGGTACGCAGTATTTT,CASSPDPIGTQYF
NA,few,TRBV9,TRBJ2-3,TGTGCCAGCAGCGTAGCGAGCGGCCTCACAGATACGCAGTATTTT,CASSVASGLTDTQYF
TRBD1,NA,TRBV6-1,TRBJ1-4,TGTGCCAGCAGCCCCGGACAGGGCGGTTATGAAAAACTGTTTTTT,CASSPGQGGYEKLFF
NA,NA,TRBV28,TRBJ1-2,TGTGCCAGCAGTCCCCCCTTGCCCGGGGCGGAGTATGGCTACACCTTC,CASSPPLPGAEYGYTF
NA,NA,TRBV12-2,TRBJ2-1,TGTGCAAGTCCCCATACCTTAGCGGGAACCTCCTACAATGAGCAGTTCTTC,CASPHTLAGTSYNEQFF
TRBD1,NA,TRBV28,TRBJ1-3,TGTGCCAGCAGTACTTCACAGGGGACTGGAAACACCATATATTTT,CASSTSQGTGNTIYF
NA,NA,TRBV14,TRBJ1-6,TGTGCCAGCAGCCAATCAAGAGGGGATCGTTCACCCCTCCACTTT,CASSQSRGDRSPLHF
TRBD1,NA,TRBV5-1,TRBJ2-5,TGCGCCAGCAGCGGGACCGGGGACAGGGAAGAGACCCAGTACTTC,CASSGTGDREETQYF
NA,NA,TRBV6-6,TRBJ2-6,TGTGCCAGCAGCCCCAAGGGGTCCGGGGCCAACGTCCTGACTTTC,CASSPKGSGANVLTF
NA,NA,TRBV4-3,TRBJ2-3,TGCGCCAGCAGCCAGAGGACCGGGGTAGATACGCAGTATTTT,CASSQRTGVDTQYF
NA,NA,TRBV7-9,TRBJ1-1,TGTGCCAGCAGCTTAGACAGGAACACTGAAGCTTTCTTT,CASSLDRNTEAFF
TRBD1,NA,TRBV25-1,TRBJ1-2,TGTGCCAGCAGTGAATACGGACAGGTGGCTTATGGCTACACCTTC,CASSEYGQVAYGYTF
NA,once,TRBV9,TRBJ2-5,TGTGCCAGCAGCAGTTTGGACGGAGGAGTCCAAGAGACCCAGTACTTC,CASSSLDGGVQETQYF
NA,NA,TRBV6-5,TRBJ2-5,TGTGCCAGCAGCCTACGTTATGGCGAGACCCAGTACTTC,CASSLRYGETQYF
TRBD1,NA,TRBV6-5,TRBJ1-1,TGTGCCAGCAGTTCGGGGACAGGTGCCGAAGCTTTCTTT,CASSSGTGAEAFF
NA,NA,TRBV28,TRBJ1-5,TGTGCCAGCAGCGAGTTGCCCCGGGAACCCTTTAGCAATCAGCCCCAGCATTTT,CASSELPREPFSNQPQHF
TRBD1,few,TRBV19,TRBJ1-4,TGTGCCACTCGGACAGGGAGGAATGAAAAACTGTTTTTT,CATRTGRNEKLFF
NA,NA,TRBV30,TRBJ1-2,TGTGCCTGGGGGTATGGCTACACCTTC,CAWGYGYTF
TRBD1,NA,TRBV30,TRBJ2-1,TGTGCCTGGAGTGTCAACAGGGGAAATGAGCAGTTCTTC,CAWSVNRGNEQFF
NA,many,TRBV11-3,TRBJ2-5,TGTGCCAGCAGCCGCTCGACGAGGACGGAGACCCAGTACTTC,CASSRSTRTETQYF
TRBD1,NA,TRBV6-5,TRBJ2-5,TGTGCCAGCAGTAACTTCGGGACAGGGGGTGGGGAGACCCAGTACTTC,CASSNFGTGGGETQYF
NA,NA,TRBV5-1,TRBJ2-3,TGCGCCAGCAGCTTGGACGGCTCCCCCACAGATACGCAGTATTTT,CASSLDGSPTDTQYF
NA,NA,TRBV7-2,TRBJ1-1,TGTGCCAGCAGCTTAGCGTTGAACACTGAAGCTTTCTTT,CASSLALNTEAFF
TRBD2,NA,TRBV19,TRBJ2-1,TGTGCCAGTTCTCGGACTAGCGGAGTAAATGAGCAGTTCTTC,CASSRTSGVNEQFF
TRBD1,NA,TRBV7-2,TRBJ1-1,TGTGCCAGCAGCTTAGCGGCCAGGGGGGAGGTAGCTTTCTTT,CASSLAARGEVAFF
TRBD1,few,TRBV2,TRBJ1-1,TGTGCCAGCAGTGAAACGTGGGCAGGGGGAACTGAAGCTTTCTTT,CASSETWAGGTEAFF
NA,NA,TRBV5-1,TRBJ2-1,TGCGCCAGCAGCTTGGCCGGGGGAGGCTACGAGCAGTTCTTC,CASSLAGGGYEQFF
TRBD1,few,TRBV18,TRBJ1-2,TGTGCCAGCTCACCACCGGGGACAGGGAGTCCAAATGGCTACACCTTC,CASSPPGTGSPNGYTF
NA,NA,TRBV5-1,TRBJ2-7,TGCGCCAGCAGCCAGGACAGAGCCTACGAGCAGTACTTC,CASSQDRAYEQYF
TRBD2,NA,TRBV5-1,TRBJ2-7,TGCGCCAGCCGGGGACTAGCGGGAGACGAGCAGTACTTC,CASRGLAGDEQYF
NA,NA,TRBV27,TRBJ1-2,TGTGCCAGCAGTTTAGTTACGGGGGCTAACTATGGCTACACCTTC,CASSLVTGANYGYTF
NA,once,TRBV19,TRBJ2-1,TGTGCCACTCACCACAGGGTTGAGCAGTTCTTC,CATHHRVEQFF
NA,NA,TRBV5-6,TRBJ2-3,TGTGCCAGCAGCTTGTATCGCCCTAGCGACACAGATACGCAGTATTTT,CASSLYRPSDTDTQYF
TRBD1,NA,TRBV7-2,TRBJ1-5,TGTGCCAGCAGCCCCGCCGGGACAGGGTACGGCAATCAGCCCCAGCATTTT,CASSPAGTGYGNQPQHF
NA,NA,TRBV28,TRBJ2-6,TGTGCCAGCTATGGGACGGCCCATTCCGGGGCCAACGTCCTGACTTTC,CASYGTAHSGANVLTF
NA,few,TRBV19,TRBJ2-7,TGTGCCAGTAGTTTAAGCAGCTCCTACGAGCAGTACTTC,CASSLSSSYEQYF
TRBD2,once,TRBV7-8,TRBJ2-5,TGTGCCAGCACGTTGCGGGAGGGGGTCGGGGGACGAGAGACCCAGTACTTC,CASTLREGVGGRETQYF
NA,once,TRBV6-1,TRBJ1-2,TGTGCCAGCAGTGAAGGGCCACAGGACTATGGCTACACCTTC,CASSEGPQDYGYTF
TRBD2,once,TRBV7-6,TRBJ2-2,TGTGCCAGCAGACTCGGGACTAGCGGAGACACCGGGGAGCTGTTTTTT,CASRLGTSGDTGELFF